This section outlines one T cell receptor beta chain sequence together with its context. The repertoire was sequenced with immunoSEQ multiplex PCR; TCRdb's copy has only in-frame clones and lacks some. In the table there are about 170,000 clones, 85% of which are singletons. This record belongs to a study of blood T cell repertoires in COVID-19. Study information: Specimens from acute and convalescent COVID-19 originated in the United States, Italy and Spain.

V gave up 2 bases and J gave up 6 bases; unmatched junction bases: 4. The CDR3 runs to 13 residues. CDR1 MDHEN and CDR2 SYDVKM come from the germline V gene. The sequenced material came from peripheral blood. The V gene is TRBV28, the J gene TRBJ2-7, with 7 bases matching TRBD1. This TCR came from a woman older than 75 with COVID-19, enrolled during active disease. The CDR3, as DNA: TGTGCCAGCAGTTTAAAGGGGGCTGTCGAGCAGTACTTC. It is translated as CASSLKGAVEQYF.